The sequence of this T cell receptor beta chain was determined in a study of blood T cell repertoires in COVID-19. Study overall: Samples representing acute and convalescent COVID-19 were sourced from the United States, Italy and Spain.

Recruits, aged roughly 18 to 100 years, lived in 24 US areas. Cohort 3 recovered donors had two negative PCRs, clearance, or symptom resolution. Per the original data handling: Amplified reference gene primers provided the basis for estimating nucleated cell counts. Repertoires were generated with immunoSEQ multiplex PCR, while TCRdb's copy carries only in-frame clones and drops some. That table is the source of V, J and clone size, and D and trimming were worked out from the DNA. The sample lists a few hundred thousand clones, around 87% seen once, with around 10% in the top ten. The CDR3 extends over 16 amino acids. Germline values: CDR1 SGHTA, CDR2 FQGNSA. Trimming pared 4 bases from V and 0 bases from J, leaving 16 bases between.

Sequencing input: PBMCs or T cells enriched from blood (not recorded which). The chain is built from TRBV7-2 and TRBJ2-7, with D perhaps TRBD1 (5 bases). This TCR was recovered from a woman aged 45-59 years who had recovered from COVID-19. CDR3 DNA sequence: TGTGCCAGCAGCTATGGATGGGGCTCAAGCTCCTACGAGCAGTACTTC. Translated: CASSYGWGSSSYEQYF.